The rows below give T cell receptor beta chains drawn from one sample of a study of response to subunit inactivated influenza vaccine. A single record per CDR3 protein comes from TCRdb applying MiXCR to the RT-PCR reads. The sample yields 800,000 to 1,000,000 distinct CDR3 sequences, around 20% seen once. This specimen was PBMCs from blood, taken roughly 5 days after vaccination. These TCRs come from a middle-aged man who received an inactivated influenza vaccine. CDR3s include the opening cysteine and the closing phenylalanine or tryptophan. The D gene is left open where the match is weak. Only some rows state a clone size, as once, few, many or a class for expanded clones.

>NA|TRBV20-1|NA|TRBJ2-7
TGCATTGCTAGAGACACGGGGGGCGGTTACAACGAGCAGTACTTC
CIARDTGGGYNEQYF
>NA|TRBV5-1|NA|TRBJ2-2
TGCGCCAGCAGCTTGAACGCCCCCACCGGGGAGCTGTTTTTT
CASSLNAPTGELFF
>NA|TRBV6-5|many|TRBJ2-4
TGTGCCAGCAGTTCGGGAAACATTCAGTACTTC
CASSSGNIQYF
>TRBD1|TRBV5-1|few|TRBJ2-7
TGCGCCAGCGGCCGGGACAGCTCCTACGAGCAGTACTTC
CASGRDSSYEQYF
>TRBD1|TRBV20-1|many|TRBJ1-6
TGCAGTGCTCGAGGGACAGGTTATAATTCACCCCTCCACTTT
CSARGTGYNSPLHF
>NA|TRBV7-6|few|TRBJ2-2
TGTGCCAGCAGGCGGGGTAGCACCGGGGAGCTGTTTTTT
CASRRGSTGELFF
>NA|TRBV10-3|few|TRBJ1-5
TGTGCCATCAGAAACCAGGGGAACAATCAGCCCCAGCATTTT
CAIRNQGNNQPQHF
>NA|TRBV5-1|few|TRBJ2-1
TGCGCCAGCAGCTTGGATGTGAACCTCCCCGGAAATGAGCAGTTCTTC
CASSLDVNLPGNEQFF
>NA|TRBV20-1|few|TRBJ1-6
TGCAGTGCTATTCCCTATAATTCACCCCTCCACTTT
CSAIPYNSPLHF
>NA|TRBV11-2|few|TRBJ2-7
TGTGCCAGCAGCTCGCTTCCGATACCTTCAACCCCCTACGAGCAGTACTTC
CASSSLPIPSTPYEQYF
>TRBD1|TRBV29-1|many|TRBJ2-5
TGCAGCGTTCGGACAGGCCAAGAGACCCAGTACTTC
CSVRTGQETQYF
>NA|TRBV20-1|NA|TRBJ2-5
TGCAGTGCCCAGGGTCTGGAGACCCAGTACTTC
CSAQGLETQYF
>NA|TRBV3-1|few|TRBJ2-7
TGTGCCAGCAGCCAAACAGATTCCTACGAGCAGTACTTC
CASSQTDSYEQYF
>NA|TRBV4-2|many|TRBJ2-2
TGTGCCAGCGGTACGGGGGCACCTAGAACCGGGGAGCTGTTTTTT
CASGTGAPRTGELFF
>NA|TRBV20-1|few|TRBJ2-7
TGCAGTGCTAGGAGACAGGCGTACGAGCAGTACTTC
CSARRQAYEQYF
>NA|TRBV12-3/TRBV12-4|few|TRBJ1-2
TGTGCCAGCAGTTTTTCCGGCAGGGCTAACTATGGCTACACCTTC
CASSFSGRANYGYTF
>NA|TRBV27|NA|TRBJ1-5
TGTGCCAGCAGCTCCTACGGCTTACCTAGCAATCAGCCCCAGCATTTT
CASSSYGLPSNQPQHF
>TRBD1|TRBV6-5|NA|TRBJ1-2
TGTGCCAGCAGTTCCCCCGGGACAGGGCACTATGGCTACACCTTC
CASSSPGTGHYGYTF
>NA|TRBV11-1|NA|TRBJ2-3
TGTGCCAGCAGCCTTAGTCCGATAGGCACAGATACGCAGTATTTT
CASSLSPIGTDTQYF
>NA|TRBV6-2/TRBV6-3|NA|TRBJ2-7
TGTGCCAGCCAAAGCGGCTTTCAGGAGCAGTACTTC
CASQSGFQEQYF
>NA|TRBV6-4|NA|TRBJ2-2
TGTGCCAGCAGTGACTCGATCGGGGTGCGGGAGCTGTTTTTT
CASSDSIGVRELFF
>TRBD1|TRBV5-1|few|TRBJ2-1
TGCGCCAGCAGCTTGGGAGATGACAGGGGCGATGAGCAGTTCTTC
CASSLGDDRGDEQFF
>NA|TRBV7-2|once|TRBJ2-6
TGTGCCAGCAGGCCCCCGGGGTCTGGGGCCAACGTCCTGACTTTC
CASRPPGSGANVLTF
>NA|TRBV7-2|NA|TRBJ2-3
TGTGCCAGCAGTTCCCCTTTTTGGGAAGATACGCAGTATTTT
CASSSPFWEDTQYF
>NA|TRBV12-3/TRBV12-4|many|TRBJ1-5
TGTGCCAGCAGCACGGACAACAATCAGCCCCAGCATTTT
CASSTDNNQPQHF
>TRBD1|TRBV5-1|few|TRBJ2-2
TGCGCCAGCTGCCGGGACAGGCCCAACACCGGGGAGCTGTTTTTT
CASCRDRPNTGELFF
>TRBD1|TRBV10-2|few|TRBJ2-7
TGCGCCAGTTGGGACAGGGAAGTGGGGGAGCAGTACTTC
CASWDREVGEQYF
>NA|TRBV9|few|TRBJ2-7
TGTGCCAGCAGCGTGGGCGGGGGCGGTAACGAGCAGTACTTC
CASSVGGGGNEQYF
>NA|TRBV11-1|many|TRBJ2-6
TGTGCCAGCAGCTCCTCTGTCTCAGGGAACTCTGGGGCCAACGTCCTGACTTTC
CASSSSVSGNSGANVLTF
>TRBD2|TRBV20-1|few|TRBJ2-1
TGCAGTACTGGGACTAGCGGGGACCTGGGGGAGCAGTTCTTC
CSTGTSGDLGEQFF
>TRBD1|TRBV28|NA|TRBJ2-3
TGTGCCAGCAGTCCGACCGGGGACAGGAGCACAGATACGCAGTATTTT
CASSPTGDRSTDTQYF
>NA|TRBV5-1|many|TRBJ2-7
TGCGCCAGCAGCTCGGGACAACAATCGGACGAGCAGTACTTC
CASSSGQQSDEQYF
>TRBD2|TRBV20-1|NA|TRBJ2-3
TGCAGTGCCAAACTAGCGGTTGGAGTGACAGATACGCAGTATTTT
CSAKLAVGVTDTQYF
>NA|TRBV10-1|NA|TRBJ2-3
TGCGCCAGCAGTGCTGTAAACAGGGCCCCGCGAGGAGATACGCAGTATTTT
CASSAVNRAPRGDTQYF
>TRBD2|TRBV7-2|NA|TRBJ2-5
TGTGCCAGCAGCATCACATTAGCGGGGAGCGAGACCCAGTACTTC
CASSITLAGSETQYF